This T cell receptor beta chain is drawn from a study of cytomegalovirus exposure and HLA in healthy donors. The PCR made use of 60 Vbeta and 13 Jbeta primers. Produced via immunoSEQ multiplex PCR; TCRdb's table is partial and in-frame only. Of tens of thousands of clones in the sample, more than 70% are singletons; the top ten hold around a quarter. Worth noting for this clone: Its antigen is currently unknown.

J was trimmed by 6 bases and V by 5 bases; bases with no gene match: 9. The CDR3 spans 13 residues. Germline CDR1 is SQVTM and CDR2 is ANQGSEA. General study results and limits: Later analysis reportedly placed an Asian-associated ancestry cluster below the roughly 700-donor mean in N-insertions. When analyzed later, the rates of TCR association showed variation by HLA locus, with DRB1 the most and HLA-C the fewest. A later analysis linked 15,000 to 20,000 TCR beta sequences to HLA alleles at 0.05 false discovery rate. Some TCR beta chains (around 180 of them) were listed as cytomegalovirus-associated.

V is TRBV29-1 and J is TRBJ1-1; 7 positions agree with TRBD1. The source material was PBMCs. This TCR came from a woman aged 40 to 50 in good health and CMV-seropositive. DNA of the CDR3: TGCAGCGTTCGACAGGGTAGATTTGCTGAAGCTTTCTTT. It specifies CSVRQGRFAEAFF.